Listed below are T cell receptor beta chains from one sample, sequenced in a study of shared clonotypes between healthy human individuals. This table comes from immunoSEQ multiplex PCR, and its TCRdb copy is limited to in-frame clones, with some not included. There are nearly 750,000 clones in the sample; 55% to 75% occur only once, and 1.8% lies in the top ten. Sequencing was performed on memory CD4+ T cells sorted from blood. The receptors come from a woman aged 25 to 39 in good health. Each CDR3 is given with its conserved first and last residue. The order of the fields is clone size, D gene, J gene, V gene, CDR3 DNA, CDR3 protein. A D gene is named only where the DNA matches it firmly. A clone size is listed for some rows: how often the clone was seen (once, few, many), or a class if it is expanded.

size: once; D: TRBD1; J: TRBJ1-4; V: TRBV2; DNA: TGTGCCAGCACCCCCCGGACAGGCGAAAAACTGTTTTTT; CDR3: CASTPRTGEKLFF
size: few; D: TRBD1; J: TRBJ2-2; V: TRBV7-9; DNA: TGTGCCAGCAGCCCCGGGACAGGCAACACCGGGGAGCTGTTTTTT; CDR3: CASSPGTGNTGELFF
size: -; D: TRBD1; J: TRBJ2-7; V: TRBV11-2; DNA: TGTGCCAGCAGTCCCGGGACAGGGGGCATCGAGCAGTACTTC; CDR3: CASSPGTGGIEQYF
size: few; D: -; J: TRBJ2-3; V: TRBV7-9; DNA: TGTGCCAGCGACTGGCGCGGGACCACAGATACGCAGTATTTT; CDR3: CASDWRGTTDTQYF
size: few; D: TRBD1; J: TRBJ1-5; V: TRBV2; DNA: TGTGCCAGCACCCGGACAGGAGGGTATCAGCCCCAGCATTTT; CDR3: CASTRTGGYQPQHF
size: -; D: -; J: TRBJ1-1; V: TRBV5-1; DNA: TGCGCCAGCAGCTTGCCAGGGACGAACACTGAAGCTTTCTTT; CDR3: CASSLPGTNTEAFF
size: -; D: -; J: TRBJ2-2; V: TRBV5-4; DNA: TGTGCCAGCAGTTACCCGAACACCGGGGAGCTGTTTTTT; CDR3: CASSYPNTGELFF
size: -; D: TRBD1; J: TRBJ1-1; V: TRBV30; DNA: TGTGCCTGGACCGGGACAGTGAACACTGAAGCTTTCTTT; CDR3: CAWTGTVNTEAFF
size: -; D: TRBD2; J: TRBJ2-5; V: TRBV7-9; DNA: TGTGCCAGCCGAGGGACTAGCGGGAGCAAGACCCAGTACTTC; CDR3: CASRGTSGSKTQYF
size: -; D: -; J: TRBJ2-7; V: TRBV30; DNA: TGTGCCTGGAGTGGAGGGAGATACGAGCAGTACTTC; CDR3: CAWSGGRYEQYF
size: few; D: -; J: TRBJ1-3; V: TRBV28; DNA: TGTGCCAGCAGTTTAGGCGGTGCAGGGTGGAACACCATATATTTT; CDR3: CASSLGGAGWNTIYF
size: -; D: TRBD2; J: TRBJ2-1; V: TRBV5-8; DNA: TGTGCCAGCACCTTGGGGGCCCTAGCGGGAGACGTCAATGAGCAGTTCTTC; CDR3: CASTLGALAGDVNEQFF
size: -; D: -; J: TRBJ2-5; V: TRBV28; DNA: TGTGCCAGCAGTTCCTATCGACAGGTGGTGACCCAGTACTTC; CDR3: CASSSYRQVVTQYF
size: -; D: TRBD1; J: TRBJ1-4; V: TRBV11-1; DNA: TGTGCCAGCAGCCGAATTGGGACAGCAACTAATGAAAAACTGTTTTTT; CDR3: CASSRIGTATNEKLFF
size: -; D: -; J: TRBJ1-4; V: TRBV6-5; DNA: TGTGCCAGCAGTTACTCGAATTGGCGGGGCCAGAGGGACCTGTTTTTT; CDR3: CASSYSNWRGQRDLFF
size: -; D: -; J: TRBJ1-1; V: TRBV10-3; DNA: TGTGCCACCCACCCCGACAGGATGAACACTGAAGCTTTCTTT; CDR3: CATHPDRMNTEAFF
size: once; D: -; J: TRBJ2-1; V: TRBV5-4; DNA: TGTGCCAGCAGCCCGGACCAGAGCTCCTACAATGAGCAGTTCTTC; CDR3: CASSPDQSSYNEQFF
size: -; D: -; J: TRBJ1-2; V: TRBV27; DNA: TGTGCCAGCAGTTCTCTAAAATTGTATGGCTACACCTTC; CDR3: CASSSLKLYGYTF
size: -; D: -; J: TRBJ1-1; V: TRBV6-6; DNA: TGTGCCAGCAGTTACCGGGTCCGGAGCACTGAAGCTTTCTTT; CDR3: CASSYRVRSTEAFF